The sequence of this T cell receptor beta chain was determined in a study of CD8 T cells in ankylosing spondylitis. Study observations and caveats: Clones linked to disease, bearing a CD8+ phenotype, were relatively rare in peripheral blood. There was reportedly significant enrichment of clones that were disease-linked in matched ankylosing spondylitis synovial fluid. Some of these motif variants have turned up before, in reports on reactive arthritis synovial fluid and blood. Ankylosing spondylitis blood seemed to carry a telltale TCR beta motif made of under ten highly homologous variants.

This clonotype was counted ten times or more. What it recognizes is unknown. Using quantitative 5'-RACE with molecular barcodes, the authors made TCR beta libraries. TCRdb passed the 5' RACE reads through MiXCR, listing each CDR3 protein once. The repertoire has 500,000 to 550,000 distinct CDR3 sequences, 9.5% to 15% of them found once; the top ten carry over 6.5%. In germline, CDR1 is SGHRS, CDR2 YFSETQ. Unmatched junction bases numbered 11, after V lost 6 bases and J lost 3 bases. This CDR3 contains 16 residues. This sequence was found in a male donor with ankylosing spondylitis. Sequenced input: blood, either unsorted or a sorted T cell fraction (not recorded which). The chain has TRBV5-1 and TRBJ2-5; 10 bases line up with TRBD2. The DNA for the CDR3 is TGCGCCAGCACCCATGGCGTGCTAGCGGGAGAAGAGACCCAGTACTTC. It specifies CASTHGVLAGEETQYF. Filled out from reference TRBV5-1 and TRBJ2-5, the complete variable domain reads KAGVTQTPRYLIKTRGQQVTLSCSPISGHRSVSWYQQTPGQGLQFLFEYFSETQRNKGNFPGRFSGRQFSNSRSEMNVSTLELGDSALYLCASTHGVLAGEETQYFGPGTRLLVL.